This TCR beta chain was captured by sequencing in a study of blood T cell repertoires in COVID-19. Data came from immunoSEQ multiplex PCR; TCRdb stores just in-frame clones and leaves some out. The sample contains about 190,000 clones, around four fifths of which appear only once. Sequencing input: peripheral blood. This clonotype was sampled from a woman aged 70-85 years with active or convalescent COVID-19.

In DNA form, the CDR3 reads TGTGCCAGCACACAGGAACCTTATGACTATGGCTACACCTTC. Amino acid sequence: CASTQEPYDYGYTF. This chain links TRBV21-1 with TRBJ1-2; the D call of TRBD1 is as the table states it, not checked on the DNA. TRBV21-1 is recorded as a pseudogene. The CDR3 covers 14 residues.